Given below is one T cell receptor beta chain in context. How the authors handled the data: Reference gene primer amplification in the assay estimated nucleated cell counts. Some clones are missing from TCRdb's copy, which holds only in-frame ones; the method was immunoSEQ multiplex PCR. V and J calls and clone size are given by that table; D and trimming were obtained from the DNA. The sample comprises about 92,000 clones, around 85% of which are singletons, and roughly 40% rests with the top ten. The source of the sample is a study of blood T cell repertoires in COVID-19. As for the study in general: The study drew acute and convalescent COVID-19 samples from the United States, Italy and Spain. PBMCs, B-cell-depleted T cells, or T cells provided the cDNA or gDNA that made up the material.

The receptor was isolated from a man older than 75 with acute or convalescent COVID-19. Source material: peripheral blood.

The DNA of the CDR3 is TGTGCCAGCAGCCAGGGGGGTAGCAGCACAGATACGCAGTATTTT. This encodes CASSQGGSSTDTQYF. The chain couples TRBV11-3 to TRBJ2-3, with D possibly being TRBD1 (7 bases). V lost 5 bases and J 0 bases, leaving 12 bases between the germline ends. The CDR3 sequence is 15 residues long. Germline V gene data show CDR1 as SGHNT and CDR2 as YENEEA.